This TCR beta chain was retrieved from a study of cytomegalovirus exposure and HLA in healthy donors. Study outcomes and limitations: Earlier analysis yielded a pattern in which most TCR beta V segments were productive about 90% or about 30% of the time. Across all donors, roughly uniform sequencing depth was an assumption of the presence/absence analyses. The study flagged around 150 TCR beta chains as cytomegalovirus-associated. V- and J-gene trimming in TCR beta was tied to a missense DCLRE1C variant by an analysis performed later.

With 60 Vbeta and 13 Jbeta primers, the PCR was carried out. Repertoires were generated with immunoSEQ multiplex PCR, while TCRdb's copy carries only in-frame clones and drops some. The table shows tens of thousands of clones, with approximately 78% occurring only once. Of note for this clone: Its antigen remains unidentified. At the DNA level, this CDR3 is encoded by other sequences in the same sample as well.

V shed 2 bases and J 5 bases; nucleotides not matched to a gene: 13. The CDR3 runs to 18 residues. Germline V lookup: CDR1 SGHRS, CDR2 YFSETQ. V is TRBV5-1 and J is TRBJ2-1; 10 bases map to TRBD2. This receptor was obtained from a man aged 40-50 years in good health and CMV-seronegative. The specimen was PBMCs. The CDR3 reads CASSFGNLSGRKNNEQFF. CDR3 coding DNA: TGCGCCAGCAGCTTCGGAAACCTTAGCGGGAGGAAGAACAATGAGCAGTTCTTC.